Below, one T cell receptor beta chain is given with its context. The data originate from a study of blood T cell repertoires in COVID-19. Turning to the study itself: The cDNA or gDNA used as material had been derived from T cells, B-cell-depleted T cells, or PBMCs.

Repertoires were generated with immunoSEQ multiplex PCR, while TCRdb's copy carries only in-frame clones and drops some. The table shows 170,000 or so clones, with about 86% occurring only once. From germline, CDR1 is GTSNPN and CDR2 SVGIG (reference sequence). The CDR3 has 11 residues. The specimen was peripheral blood. This chain uses TRBV30 with TRBJ1-3; D not resolved. The TCR was taken from a man aged 45-65 years with active or convalescent COVID-19. CDR3 in amino acids: CALGVGNTIYF. CDR3 bases: TGTGCTCTCGGAGTAGGAAACACCATATATTTT.